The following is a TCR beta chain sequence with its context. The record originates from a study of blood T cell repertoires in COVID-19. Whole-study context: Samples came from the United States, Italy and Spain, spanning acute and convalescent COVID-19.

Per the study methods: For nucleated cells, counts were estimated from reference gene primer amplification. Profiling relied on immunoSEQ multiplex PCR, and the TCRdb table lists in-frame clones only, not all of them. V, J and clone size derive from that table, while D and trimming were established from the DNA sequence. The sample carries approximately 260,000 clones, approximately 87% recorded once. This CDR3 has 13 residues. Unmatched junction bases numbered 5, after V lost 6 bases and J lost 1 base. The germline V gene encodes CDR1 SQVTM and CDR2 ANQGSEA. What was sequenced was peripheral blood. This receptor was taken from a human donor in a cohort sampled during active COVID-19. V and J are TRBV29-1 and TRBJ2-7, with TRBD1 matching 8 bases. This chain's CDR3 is CSVGQGFSYEQYF. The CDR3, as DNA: TGCAGCGTCGGACAGGGATTTTCCTACGAGCAGTACTTC.